This TCR beta chain was recovered during a study of blood T cell repertoires in COVID-19. Some clones are missing from TCRdb's copy, which holds only in-frame ones; the method was immunoSEQ multiplex PCR. Here the sample spans about 120,000 clones, about 85% being singletons. The clonotype originates from a man older than 75 with active or convalescent COVID-19. Material: peripheral blood.

CDR3: CASSSQANTEAFF. CDR3 coding DNA: TGTGCCAGCAGCTCCCAAGCGAACACTGAAGCTTTCTTT. The chain combines TRBV7-3 with TRBJ1-1; D call uncertain. CDR1 is SGHTA and CDR2 is FQGTGA in the germline V gene. Trimming stripped 4 bases from V and 1 base from J, with 7 bases between. This CDR3 spans 13 amino acids.